A single T cell receptor beta chain is shown here with its context. This CDR3 is built from 15 residues. J gave up 3 bases and V 5 bases, and 9 bases lay outside the gene matches. CDR1 is MNHEY, CDR2 SMNVEV, per germline (reference sequence). TCRbeta library preparation incorporated unique molecular identifiers. TCRdb re-called the PCR reads through MiXCR, storing one row per CDR3 protein. This sample has fewer than 550,000 distinct CDR3 sequences, with roughly a tenth found just once. This entry is derived from a study of T-cell reconstitution after alpha-beta-depleted transplantation in children. The specimen comprised PBMCs, sampled before TCRalphabeta/CD19-depleted stem cell transplant. The TCR was taken from a child aged 2-15 years with inherited bone marrow failure, due to receive a stem cell transplant. The V and J genes are TRBV27 and TRBJ2-7, with TRBD1 identical over 8 bases. CDR3 in amino acids: CASSDGTGAFYEQYF. CDR3 DNA: TGTGCCAGCAGTGACGGGACAGGAGCCTTCTACGAGCAGTACTTC.